Shown below are 18 T cell receptor beta chains from a single sample sequenced in a study of blood T cell repertoires in COVID-19. The repertoire was sequenced with immunoSEQ multiplex PCR; TCRdb's copy has only in-frame clones and lacks some. There are about 190,000 clones in the sample; nearly 90% occur only once, and 0.6% to 0.8% lies in the top ten. The sample was peripheral blood. The receptors come from a man aged 45-65 years with acute or convalescent COVID-19.

The chain is built from TRBV7-8 and TRBJ1-5, with 9 bases matching TRBD1. Germline CDR1 and CDR2: SGHVS and FQNEAQ. The CDR3 has 16 amino acids. J gave up 5 bases and V 2 bases, and 7 bases lay outside the gene matches. The CDR3 spells CASSLSRTGVYQPQHF. DNA of the CDR3: TGTGCCAGCAGCTTAAGTAGGACAGGGGTTTATCAGCCCCAGCATTTT.

J is TRBJ1-6 and V is TRBV9; no firm D call. V gave up 0 bases and J gave up 10 bases, with 11 bases separating them. CDR1 SGDLS and CDR2 YYNGEE come from the germline V gene. This CDR3 has 14 residues. The CDR3 DNA follows: TGTGCCAGCAGCGTAGAGTCAGAGGCCTCACCCCTCCACTTT. Its translation is CASSVESEASPLHF.

This chain connects TRBV18 to TRBJ2-2; D may be TRBD2 (5 bases). CDR1 KGHSH and CDR2 LQKENI come from the germline V gene. The germline V and J ends were trimmed by 2 bases and 4 bases, with 11 bases remaining between them. There are 15 residues in the CDR3. The CDR3 bases are TGTGCCAGCTCACCATCCAACGGGATCACCGGGGAGCTGTTTTTT. Encoded protein: CASSPSNGITGELFF.

The chain has TRBV30 and TRBJ2-2; D may be TRBD2 (5 bases). CDR1 is GTSNPN, CDR2 SVGIG, per germline (reference sequence). CDR3 length: 12 residues. V dropped 2 bases and J dropped 4 bases, with 5 bases sitting between them. The CDR3, as DNA: TGTGCCTGGAGTCGGGGCACCGGGGAGCTGTTTTTT. Translating gives CAWSRGTGELFF.

The chain recombines TRBV2 with TRBJ1-5, with D unresolved. The germline CDR1 and CDR2 sequences are SNHLY and FYNNEI. This CDR3 has 11 residues. V was shortened by 6 bases and J by 11 bases, with 11 bases between the two germline ends. CDR3 DNA: TGTGCCAGCAGATTCACCGCGGCCCAGCATTTT. It translates to CASRFTAAQHF.

The chain recombines TRBV20-1 with TRBJ2-7; tentatively, D is TRBD1 (5 bases). This CDR3 spans 11 amino acids. V dropped 5 bases and J dropped 3 bases, with 8 bases sitting between them. The germline gives CDR1 DFQATT, CDR2 SNEGSKA (reference sequence). CDR3: CSALDIYEQYV. DNA for the CDR3: TGCAGTGCTTTGGACATCTACGAGCAGTACGTC.

The chain combines TRBV9 with TRBJ2-2; no firm D call. The CDR3 has 13 amino acids. V lost 0 bases, J lost 6 bases, and 6 bases lay in between. Germline assignment: CDR1 SGDLS and CDR2 YYNGEE. CDR3: CASSVVSSGELFF. Here the CDR3 DNA reads TGTGCCAGCAGCGTAGTTAGCTCCGGGGAGCTGTTTTTT.

Notes on this clone: Other DNA sequences in the sample encode the same CDR3. The genes are TRBV5-1 and TRBJ2-3; 8 bases fit TRBD1. J lost 2 bases, V lost 1 base, and 6 bases had no gene match. This CDR3 is 16 amino acids long. The germline V gene encodes CDR1 SGHRS and CDR2 YFSETQ. The CDR3 region is CASSLRAGGNTDTQYF. The CDR3 coding sequence is TGCGCCAGCAGCTTGCGGGCAGGGGGCAACACAGATACGCAGTATTTT.

For the CDR3, the DNA is TGCGCCAGCAGCCCTGGACAGCTGGGTGGAAACACCATATATTTT. Translated, it gives CASSPGQLGGNTIYF. The rearrangement uses TRBV4-1 and TRBJ1-3, with a possible D match to TRBD1 (6 bases). V was pared by 4 bases and J by 3 bases, with 13 bases between. CDR1 and CDR2 (germline): MGHRA, YSYEKL. The CDR3 is made up of 15 amino acids.

The genes are TRBV5-1 and TRBJ2-3; 8 bases are a match to TRBD2. The germline gives CDR1 SGHRS, CDR2 YFSETQ. There are 17 residues in the CDR3. J was trimmed by 0 bases and V by 0 bases; bases with no gene match: 6. The CDR3 loop reads CASSLATAGVSTDTQYF. CDR3 nucleotides: TGCGCCAGCAGCTTGGCCACAGCGGGGGTAAGCACAGATACGCAGTATTTT.

This chain links TRBV7-8 with TRBJ2-7, with D possibly being TRBD1 (5 bases). This CDR3 comprises 14 residues. With 1 base removed from V and 6 bases from J, the gap between germline ends came to 13 bases. Looked up from germline, CDR1 is SGHVS and CDR2 is FQNEAQ. The CDR3 nucleotides read TGTGCCAGCAGCTTAGGGCAGGGCGGCATCGAGCAGTACTTC. Translation gives CASSLGQGGIEQYF.

The rearrangement joins TRBV6-5 to TRBJ2-7; 11 nucleotides align to TRBD2. The CDR3 totals 15 residues. V trimming: 4 bases; J trimming: 6 bases; junction bases outside the gene matches: 8. Germline values: CDR1 MNHEY, CDR2 SVGAGI. CDR3 bases: TGTGCCAGCAGTTCCCACGGGACTAGCGGCGCCGAGCAGTACGTC. It is translated as CASSSHGTSGAEQYV.

This clone occurred once. The chain has TRBV6-5 and TRBJ1-1, with D unresolved. V was pared by 0 bases and J by 2 bases, with 10 bases between. The CDR3 contains 15 residues. Germline V gene lookup returns CDR1 MNHEY and CDR2 SVGAGI. In nucleotides, the CDR3 is TGTGCCAGCAGTTACTCACCGGGGTTTAACACTGAAGCTTTCTTT. Residues: CASSYSPGFNTEAFF.

V gene TRBV27 combines with J gene TRBJ2-2, with 8 bases aligning to TRBD1. There are 16 residues in the CDR3. Germline CDR1 MNHEY, CDR2 SMNVEV (reference sequence). J lost 6 bases, V lost 2 bases, and 8 bases had no gene match. CDR3 region: CASSLVPGQGPGELFF. CDR3 coding DNA: TGTGCCAGCAGTTTAGTTCCCGGACAGGGACCCGGGGAGCTGTTTTTT.

The chain is built from TRBV6-2 or TRBV6-3 and TRBJ1-2; 7 bases match TRBD1. Germline V gene lookup returns CDR1 MNHEY and CDR2 SVGEGT. Trimming cost V 3 bases and J 4 bases; bases outside gene matches: 2. The CDR3 totals 13 residues. The CDR3: CASSYRDSYGYTF. The CDR3 DNA reads as TGTGCCAGCAGTTATCGGGACAGCTATGGCTACACCTTC.

The V gene is TRBV2, the J gene TRBJ1-2; D uncertain. Trimming took 8 bases from V and 7 from J, leaving 14 bases between them. Germline CDR1 SNHLY, CDR2 FYNNEI. This CDR3 spans 12 amino acids. This chain's CDR3 is CASVLRESGYTF. As DNA, the CDR3 is TGTGCCAGCGTGTTGCGGGAGTCTGGCTACACCTTC.

This clone was picked up one time. The chain carries TRBV29-1 and TRBJ2-2; perhaps TRBD1 as D (6 bases). V lost 7 bases and J lost 5, with 8 bases in between. Germline V CDR1 and CDR2: SQVTM, ANQGSEA. The CDR3 is 11 residues long. Here the CDR3 DNA reads TGCAGCGGCGGACAGACCGGGGAGCTGTTTTTT. As protein: CSGGQTGELFF.

The chain uses TRBV25-1 and TRBJ1-1; D may be TRBD1 (5 bases). Trimming removed 1 base at V and 4 bases at J, with 19 bases between. The germline gives CDR1 MGHDK, CDR2 SYGVNS. The CDR3 length is 17 residues. CDR3 in DNA: TGTGCCAGCAGTGAATTAAAACGCTGGGGCTCCTTCACTGAAGCTTTCTTT. Its protein product is CASSELKRWGSFTEAFF.